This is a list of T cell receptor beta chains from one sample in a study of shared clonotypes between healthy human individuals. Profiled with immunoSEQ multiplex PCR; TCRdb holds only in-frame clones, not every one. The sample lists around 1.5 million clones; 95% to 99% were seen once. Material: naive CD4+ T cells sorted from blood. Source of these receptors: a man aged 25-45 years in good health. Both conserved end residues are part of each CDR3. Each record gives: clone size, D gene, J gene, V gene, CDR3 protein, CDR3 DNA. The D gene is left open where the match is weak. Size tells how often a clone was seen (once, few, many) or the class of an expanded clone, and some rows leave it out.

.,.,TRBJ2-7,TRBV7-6,CASSLKQNGEQYF,TGTGCCAGCAGCTTAAAACAGAACGGCGAGCAGTACTTC
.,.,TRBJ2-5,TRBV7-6,CASSLIGQETQYF,TGTGCCAGCAGCTTGATCGGACAAGAGACCCAGTACTTC
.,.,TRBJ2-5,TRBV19,CASSAVEQLLETQYF,TGTGCCAGTAGTGCCGTCGAACAGCTACTAGAGACCCAGTACTTC
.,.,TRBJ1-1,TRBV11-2,CASSSSTGTEAFF,TGTGCCAGCAGCTCCTCTACGGGCACTGAAGCTTTCTTT
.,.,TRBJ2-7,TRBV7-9,CASSLLGQGGHEQYF,TGTGCCAGCAGCTTATTGGGGCAGGGCGGCCACGAGCAGTACTTC
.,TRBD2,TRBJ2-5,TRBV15,CATSRVFSGTYQETQYF,TGTGCCACCAGCAGAGTTTTTAGCGGGACGTACCAAGAGACCCAGTACTTC
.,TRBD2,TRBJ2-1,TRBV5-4,CASSTSGVRNEQFF,TGTGCCAGCAGTACTAGCGGAGTAAGGAATGAGCAGTTCTTC
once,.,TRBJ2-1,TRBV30,CAWNPPQGWGYNEQFF,TGTGCCTGGAACCCTCCGCAGGGCTGGGGATACAATGAGCAGTTCTTC
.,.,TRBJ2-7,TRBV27,CASSLKAGFSYEQYF,TGTGCCAGCAGTTTAAAGGCAGGGTTTAGTTACGAGCAGTACTTC
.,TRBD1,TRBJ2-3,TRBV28,CASSFLGTGREADTQYF,TGTGCCAGCAGTTTTCTTGGGACAGGGCGTGAGGCAGATACGCAGTATTTT
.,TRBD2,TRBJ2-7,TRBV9,CASSVFGGSNSYEQYF,TGTGCCAGCAGCGTATTTGGCGGGAGTAACTCCTACGAGCAGTACTTC
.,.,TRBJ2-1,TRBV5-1,CASSPRWGPDSYNEQFF,TGCGCCAGCAGCCCTAGGTGGGGACCAGACTCCTACAATGAGCAGTTCTTC
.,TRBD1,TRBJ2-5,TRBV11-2,CASSLQQGSIQETQYF,TGTGCCAGCAGCTTACAACAGGGGAGCATCCAAGAGACCCAGTACTTC
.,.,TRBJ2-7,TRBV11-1,CASSYPAGSEQYF,TGTGCCAGCAGCTACCCGGCAGGGTCGGAGCAGTACTTC
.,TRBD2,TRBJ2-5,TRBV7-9,CASSFSGASGSRETQYF,TGTGCCAGCAGCTTTTCAGGCGCTAGCGGGAGTCGTGAGACCCAGTACTTC
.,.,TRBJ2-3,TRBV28,CASSPRLGSADTDTQYF,TGTGCCAGCAGTCCGCGGTTGGGTAGCGCTGACACAGATACGCAGTATTTT
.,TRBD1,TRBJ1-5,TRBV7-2,CASSTQDREAQPQHF,TGTGCCAGCAGCACCCAGGACAGGGAAGCACAGCCCCAGCATTTT
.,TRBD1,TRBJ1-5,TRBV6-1,CASHETGVVSQPQHF,TGTGCCAGCCACGAGACAGGGGTTGTTAGTCAGCCCCAGCATTTT
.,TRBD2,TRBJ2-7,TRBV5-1,CASARLAGDYEQYF,TGCGCCAGCGCAAGACTAGCGGGAGACTACGAGCAGTACTTC
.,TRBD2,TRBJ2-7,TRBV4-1,CASSQPTSGSYEQYF,TGCGCCAGCAGCCAGCCGACTAGCGGGTCCTACGAGCAGTACTTC
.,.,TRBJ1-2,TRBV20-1,CSAGAIYGYTF,TGCAGTGCCGGGGCCATCTATGGCTACACCTTC
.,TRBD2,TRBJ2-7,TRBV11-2,CASSLSGGRGYEQYF,TGTGCCAGCAGCTTATCGGGCGGGAGAGGCTACGAGCAGTACTTC
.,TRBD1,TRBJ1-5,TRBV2,CASSRDSNQPQHF,TGTGCCAGCAGTCGGGACAGTAATCAGCCCCAGCATTTT
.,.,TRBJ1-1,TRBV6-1,CASSEGVLTAEAFF,TGTGCCAGCAGTGAAGGAGTTTTAACGGCTGAAGCTTTCTTT
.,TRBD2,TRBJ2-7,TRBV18,CASSPPGWEGSYEQYF,TGTGCCAGCTCACCCCCGGGCTGGGAGGGGTCCTACGAGCAGTACTTC
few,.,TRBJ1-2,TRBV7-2,CASSSTYGYTF,TGTGCCAGCAGTTCGACGTATGGCTACACCTTC
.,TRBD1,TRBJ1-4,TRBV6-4,CASSGSWTGHNEKLFF,TGTGCCAGCAGCGGTTCCTGGACAGGACATAATGAAAAACTGTTTTTT
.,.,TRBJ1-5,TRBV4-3,CASSQEANQPQHF,TGCGCCAGCAGCCAAGAGGCCAATCAGCCCCAGCATTTT
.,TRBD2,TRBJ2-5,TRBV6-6,CASSRTSNQETQYF,TGTGCCAGCAGCAGGACTAGCAACCAAGAGACCCAGTACTTC
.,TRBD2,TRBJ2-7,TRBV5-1,CASSPGLAGYEQYF,TGCGCCAGCAGCCCGGGACTAGCGGGGTACGAGCAGTACTTC
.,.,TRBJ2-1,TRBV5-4,CASSPSPGPKGNEQFF,TGTGCCAGCAGCCCGAGTCCCGGGCCTAAGGGCAATGAGCAGTTCTTC
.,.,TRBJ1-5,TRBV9,CASSALGGPQHF,TGTGCCAGCAGCGCCCTTGGGGGGCCCCAGCATTTT
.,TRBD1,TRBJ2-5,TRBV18,CASSPLPDRKETQYF,TGTGCCAGCTCACCACTACCGGACAGGAAAGAGACCCAGTACTTC
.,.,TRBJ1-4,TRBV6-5,CASSPGGKLFF,TGTGCCAGCAGTCCGGGGGGAAAACTGTTTTTT
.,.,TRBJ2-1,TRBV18,CASSPTVGEQFF,TGTGCCAGCTCACCCACAGTTGGTGAGCAGTTCTTC
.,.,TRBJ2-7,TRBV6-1,CASNGGYTRYEQYF,TGTGCCAGCAACGGGGGATATACCCGATACGAGCAGTACTTC
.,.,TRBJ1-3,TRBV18,CASSPLEGGNTIYF,TGTGCCAGCTCACCCCTTGAGGGTGGAAACACCATATATTTT
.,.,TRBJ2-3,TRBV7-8,CASSLVRVGRGLDTQYF,TGTGCCAGCAGCTTAGTCAGGGTCGGACGAGGCCTAGATACGCAGTATTTT
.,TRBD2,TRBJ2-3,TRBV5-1,CASSRGTSGRAPTDTQYF,TGCGCCAGCAGCAGGGGGACTAGCGGGAGGGCCCCCACAGATACGCAGTATTTT
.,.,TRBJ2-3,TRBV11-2,CASSLGTFTDTQYF,TGTGCCAGCAGCCTAGGGACCTTCACAGATACGCAGTATTTT
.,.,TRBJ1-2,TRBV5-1,CASSLEGGGYTF,TGCGCCAGCAGCTTGGAAGGGGGTGGCTACACCTTC
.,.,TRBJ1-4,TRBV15,CATSRLPGRDNEKLFF,TGTGCCACCAGCAGACTACCCGGCCGGGACAATGAAAAACTGTTTTTT
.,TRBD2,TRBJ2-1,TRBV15,CATSRARTSGRAGEQFF,TGTGCCACCAGCCGAGCCCGGACTAGCGGGAGGGCCGGTGAGCAGTTCTTC
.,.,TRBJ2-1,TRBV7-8,CASSLSPLRGNNNEQFF,TGTGCCAGCAGCTTATCCCCCCTTCGGGGGAACAACAATGAGCAGTTCTTC
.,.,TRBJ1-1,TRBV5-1,CASSLRQRNTEAFF,TGCGCCAGCAGCTTGCGACAGAGGAACACTGAAGCTTTCTTT
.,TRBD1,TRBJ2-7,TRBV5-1,CASSATGTGEVEQYF,TGCGCCAGCAGCGCAACCGGGACAGGGGAGGTCGAGCAGTACTTC
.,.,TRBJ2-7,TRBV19,CASSIEGGVFYEQYF,TGTGCCAGTAGTATAGAAGGGGGAGTGTTCTACGAGCAGTACTTC
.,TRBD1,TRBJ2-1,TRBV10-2,CASTETGGAYNEQFF,TGCGCCAGCACCGAAACAGGGGGCGCGTACAATGAGCAGTTCTTC
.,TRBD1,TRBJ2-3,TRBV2,CASSDNTGATDTQYF,TGTGCCAGCAGCGATAATACAGGGGCCACAGATACGCAGTATTTT
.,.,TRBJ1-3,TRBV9,CASSVGGFGNTIYF,TGTGCCAGCAGCGTCGGGGGCTTTGGAAACACCATATATTTT
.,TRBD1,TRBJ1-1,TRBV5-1,CASSGIGQGRNTEAFF,TGCGCCAGCAGCGGAATCGGACAGGGAAGGAACACTGAAGCTTTCTTT